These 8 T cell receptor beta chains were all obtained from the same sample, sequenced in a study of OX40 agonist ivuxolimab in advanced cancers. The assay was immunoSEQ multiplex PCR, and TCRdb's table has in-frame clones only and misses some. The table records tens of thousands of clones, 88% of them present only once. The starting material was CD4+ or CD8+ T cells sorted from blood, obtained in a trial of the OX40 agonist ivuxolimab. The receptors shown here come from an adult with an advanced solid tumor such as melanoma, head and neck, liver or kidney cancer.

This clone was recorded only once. The chain's CDR3 is CASGQDRGHGYTF. The DNA of the CDR3 is TGCGCCAGCGGACAGGACAGGGGGCATGGCTACACCTTC. This chain uses TRBV5-1 with TRBJ1-2; 11 nucleotides line up with TRBD1. Germline assignment: CDR1 SGHRS and CDR2 YFSETQ. The CDR3 has 13 amino acids. With 7 bases clipped from V and 6 bases from J, the junction kept 5 bases outside the gene matches.

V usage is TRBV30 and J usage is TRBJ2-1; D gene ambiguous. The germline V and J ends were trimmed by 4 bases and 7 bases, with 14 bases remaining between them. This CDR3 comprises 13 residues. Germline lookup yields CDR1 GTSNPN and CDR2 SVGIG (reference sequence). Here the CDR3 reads CAWTEQTGNEQFF. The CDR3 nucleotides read TGTGCCTGGACCGAACAGACTGGAAATGAGCAGTTCTTC. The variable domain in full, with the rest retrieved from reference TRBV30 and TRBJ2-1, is SQTIHQWPATLVQPVGSPLSLECTVEGTSNPNLYWYRQAAGRGLQLLFYSVGIGQISSEVPQNLSASRPQDRQFILSSKKLLLSDSGFYLCAWTEQTGNEQFFGPGTRLTVL.

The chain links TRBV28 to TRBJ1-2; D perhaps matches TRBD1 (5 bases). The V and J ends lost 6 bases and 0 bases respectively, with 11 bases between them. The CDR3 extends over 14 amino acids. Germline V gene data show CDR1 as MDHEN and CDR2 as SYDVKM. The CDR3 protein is CASSPDMANYGYTF. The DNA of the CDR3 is TGTGCCAGCAGCCCGGACATGGCTAACTATGGCTACACCTTC.

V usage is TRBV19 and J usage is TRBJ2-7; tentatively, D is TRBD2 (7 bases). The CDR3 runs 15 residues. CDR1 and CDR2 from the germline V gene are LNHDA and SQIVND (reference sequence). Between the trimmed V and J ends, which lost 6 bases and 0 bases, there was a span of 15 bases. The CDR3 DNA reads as TGTGCCAGTAGAAGTTTGGGGGGGGCCTCCTACGAGCAGTACTTC. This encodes CASRSLGGASYEQYF. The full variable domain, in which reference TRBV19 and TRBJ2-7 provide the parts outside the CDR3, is DGGITQSPKYLFRKEGQNVTLSCEQNLNHDAMYWYRQDPGQGLRLIYYSQIVNDFQKGDIAEGYSVSREKKESFPLTVTSAQKNPTAFYLCASRSLGGASYEQYFGPGTRLTVT.

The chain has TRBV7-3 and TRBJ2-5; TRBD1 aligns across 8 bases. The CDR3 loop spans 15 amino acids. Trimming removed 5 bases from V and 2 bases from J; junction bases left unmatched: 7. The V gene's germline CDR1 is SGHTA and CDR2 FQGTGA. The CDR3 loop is CASSPGGQGQETQYF. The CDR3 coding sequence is TGTGCCAGCAGCCCAGGAGGACAGGGACAAGAGACCCAGTACTTC.

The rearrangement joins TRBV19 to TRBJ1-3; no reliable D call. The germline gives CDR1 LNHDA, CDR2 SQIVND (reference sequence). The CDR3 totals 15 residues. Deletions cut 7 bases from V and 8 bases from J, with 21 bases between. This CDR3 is CASTMGPGYLDTIYF. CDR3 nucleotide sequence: TGTGCCAGTACCATGGGTCCGGGGTATCTGGACACCATATATTTT.

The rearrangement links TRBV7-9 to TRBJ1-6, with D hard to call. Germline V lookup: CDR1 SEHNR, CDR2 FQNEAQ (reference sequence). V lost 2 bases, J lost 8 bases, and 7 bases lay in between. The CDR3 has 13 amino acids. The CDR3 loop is CASSLTKDSPLHF. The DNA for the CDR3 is TGTGCCAGCAGCTTAACGAAGGATTCACCCCTCCACTTT.

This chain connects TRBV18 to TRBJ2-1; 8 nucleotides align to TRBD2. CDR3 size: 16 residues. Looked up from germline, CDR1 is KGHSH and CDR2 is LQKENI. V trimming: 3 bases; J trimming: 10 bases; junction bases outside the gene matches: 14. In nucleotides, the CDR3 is TGTGCCAGCTCACCGATAAAATTGACTAGCGCGTTAGAGCAGTTCTTC. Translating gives CASSPIKLTSALEQFF.